The source of this TCR beta chain is a study of early T cells in non-severe SARS-CoV-2 infection. Study outcomes and limitations: Missing private and CD4 specificities, VDJdb matching favored anti-spike CD8 responses.

This clonotype was seen a handful of times. Its antigen is unknown. One entry per CDR3 protein results from TCRdb running MiXCR on the 5' RACE reads. The table lists 50,000 to 70,000 distinct CDR3 sequences, 7.7% of them singletons, with roughly 3.5% in the top ten. The sequence derives from an adult who was a healthcare worker with PCR-confirmed SARS-CoV-2 infection or an uninfected control (not recorded which). What was sequenced was whole blood.

For the CDR3, the DNA is TGTGCCAGCAGCCAGACTAGCGGGGCCTCCTACGAGCAGTACTTC. Amino acids: CASSQTSGASYEQYF. The chain has TRBV4-2 and TRBJ2-7, with 11 bases identical to TRBD2. Germline values: CDR1 LGHNA, CDR2 YNFKEQ. This CDR3 is built from 15 residues. Trimming took 3 bases from V and 0 from J; bases not matched to a gene: 1.